What follows describes a single TCR beta chain. With a J-beta primer mix and a sample-barcoded 5' primer, a second PCR ran roughly 6 to 11 cycles. TCRdb reprocessed the 5' RACE reads via MiXCR and lists one record per CDR3 protein. The sample records approximately 2,000,000 distinct CDR3 sequences, around 42% being singletons. The data stem from a study of blood T cells in healthy people across ages. This CDR3 is built from 17 residues. V was clipped by 5 bases and J by 9 bases; unmatched bases: 14. The germline CDR1 and CDR2 sequences are LGHDT and YNNKEL (reference sequence). V gene TRBV3-1 combines with J gene TRBJ1-6; TRBD1 matches at 9 bases. Sequencing was performed on blood. The sequence was obtained from a human donor in good health. CDR3 DNA: TGTGCCAGCAGCACGACTCTTATACAGGGGGCAGGTTCACCCCTCCACTTT. Protein product: CASSTTLIQGAGSPLHF.